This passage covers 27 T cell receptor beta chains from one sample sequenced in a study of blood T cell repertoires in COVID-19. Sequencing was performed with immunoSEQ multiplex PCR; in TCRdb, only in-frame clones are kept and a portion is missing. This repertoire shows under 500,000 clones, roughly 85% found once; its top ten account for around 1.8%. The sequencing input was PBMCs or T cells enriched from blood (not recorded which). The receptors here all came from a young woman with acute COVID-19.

The chain's CDR3 is CASVPGVGANTEAFF. In DNA, the CDR3 is TGTGCCAGCGTCCCCGGGGTTGGTGCTAACACTGAAGCTTTCTTT. The chain carries TRBV28 and TRBJ1-1; D is unclear. Germline-derived CDR1 and CDR2 are MDHEN and SYDVKM. V dropped 8 bases and J dropped 2 bases, with 18 bases sitting between them. The CDR3 runs 15 residues.

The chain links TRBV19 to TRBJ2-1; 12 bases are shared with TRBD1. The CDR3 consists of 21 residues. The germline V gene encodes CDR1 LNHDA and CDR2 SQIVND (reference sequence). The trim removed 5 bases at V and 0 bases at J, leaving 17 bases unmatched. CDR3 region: CASSYVPGQGARWGSYNEQFF. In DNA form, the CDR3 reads TGTGCCAGTAGTTACGTCCCGGGACAGGGGGCCCGCTGGGGCTCCTACAATGAGCAGTTCTTC.

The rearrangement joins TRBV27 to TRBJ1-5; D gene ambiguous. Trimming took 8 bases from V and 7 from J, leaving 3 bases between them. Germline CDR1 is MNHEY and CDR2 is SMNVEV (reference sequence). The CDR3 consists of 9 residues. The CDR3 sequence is CASGQPQHF. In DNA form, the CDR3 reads TGTGCCAGCGGCCAGCCCCAGCATTTT.

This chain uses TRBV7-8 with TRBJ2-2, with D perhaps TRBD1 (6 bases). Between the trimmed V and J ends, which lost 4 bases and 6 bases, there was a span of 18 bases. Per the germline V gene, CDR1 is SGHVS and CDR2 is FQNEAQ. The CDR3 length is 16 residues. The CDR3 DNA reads TGTGCCAGCAGCTCCCAGCATGGGGGCCTGGCCGGGGAGCTGTTTTTT. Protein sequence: CASSSQHGGLAGELFF.

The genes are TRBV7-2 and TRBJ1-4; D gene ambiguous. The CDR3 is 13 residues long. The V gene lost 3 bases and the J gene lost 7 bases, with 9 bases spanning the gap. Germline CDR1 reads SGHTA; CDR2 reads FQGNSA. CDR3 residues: CASSFNLGEKLFF. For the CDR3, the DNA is TGTGCCAGCAGCTTCAACCTAGGTGAAAAACTGTTTTTT.

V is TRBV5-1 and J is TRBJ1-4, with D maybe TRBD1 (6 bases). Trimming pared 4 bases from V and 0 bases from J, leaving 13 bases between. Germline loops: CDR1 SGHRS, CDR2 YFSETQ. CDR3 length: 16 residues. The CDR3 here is CASSRDRIATNEKLFF. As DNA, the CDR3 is TGCGCCAGCAGCCGCGACAGGATTGCAACTAATGAAAAACTGTTTTTT.

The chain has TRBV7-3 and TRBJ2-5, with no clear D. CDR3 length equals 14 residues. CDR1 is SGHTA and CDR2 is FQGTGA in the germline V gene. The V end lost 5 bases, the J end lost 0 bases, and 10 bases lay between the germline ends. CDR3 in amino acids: CASSPGAYQETQYF. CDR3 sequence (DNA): TGTGCCAGCAGCCCGGGTGCGTACCAAGAGACCCAGTACTTC.

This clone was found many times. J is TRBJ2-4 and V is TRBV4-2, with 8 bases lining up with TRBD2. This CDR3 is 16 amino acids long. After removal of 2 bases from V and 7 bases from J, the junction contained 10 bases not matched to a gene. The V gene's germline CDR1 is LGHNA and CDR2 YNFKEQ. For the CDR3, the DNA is TGTGCCAGCAGCCAAATGACCCTGACTAGCGTGAACATTCAGTACTTC. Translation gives CASSQMTLTSVNIQYF.

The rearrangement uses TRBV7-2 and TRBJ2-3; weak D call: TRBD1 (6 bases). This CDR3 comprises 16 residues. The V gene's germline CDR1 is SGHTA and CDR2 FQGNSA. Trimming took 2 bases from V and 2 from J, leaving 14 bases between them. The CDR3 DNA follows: TGTGCCAGCAGCTTAAACTCCCGGACAGACACAGATACGCAGTATTTT. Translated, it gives CASSLNSRTDTDTQYF.

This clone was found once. CDR3 residues: CASSLVSLAGAKEQYF. CDR3 DNA: TGTGCCAGCAGCTTAGTTTCCCTAGCGGGAGCAAAGGAGCAGTACTTC. The chain joins TRBV11-2 to TRBJ2-7; TRBD2 aligns across 10 bases. CDR1 is SGHAT and CDR2 is FQNNGV in the germline V gene. V dropped 1 base and J dropped 7; count of bases not matched to a gene: 10. The length of the CDR3 is 16 residues.

Here the CDR3 reads CASSYSSRGIGYGYTF. CDR3 bases: TGTGCCAGCAGTTACTCATCCAGGGGGATTGGCTATGGCTACACCTTC. The V call is TRBV6-5, the J call TRBJ1-2, with 7 bases lining up with TRBD1. Trimming cost V 0 bases and J 4 bases; bases outside gene matches: 8. CDR1 MNHEY and CDR2 SVGAGI come from the germline V gene. This CDR3 contains 16 residues.

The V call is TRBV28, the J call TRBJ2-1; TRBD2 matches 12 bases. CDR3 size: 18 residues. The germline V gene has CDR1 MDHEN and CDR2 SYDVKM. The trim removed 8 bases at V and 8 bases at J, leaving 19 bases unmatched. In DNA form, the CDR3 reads TGTGCCAGCTCTCAAGTGGCTAGCGGGAGGGTAGGGTTCGATGAGCAGTTCTTC. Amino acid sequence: CASSQVASGRVGFDEQFF.

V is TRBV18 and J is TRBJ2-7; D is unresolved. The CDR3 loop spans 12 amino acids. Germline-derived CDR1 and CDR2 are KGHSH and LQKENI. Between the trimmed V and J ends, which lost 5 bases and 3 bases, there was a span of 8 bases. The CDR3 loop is CASSRTDYEQYF. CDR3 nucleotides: TGTGCCAGCTCAAGAACAGACTACGAGCAGTACTTC.

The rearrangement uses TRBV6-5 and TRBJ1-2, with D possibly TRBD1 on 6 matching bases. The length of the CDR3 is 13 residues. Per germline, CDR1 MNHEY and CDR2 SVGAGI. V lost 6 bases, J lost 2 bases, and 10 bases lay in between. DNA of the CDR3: TGTGCCAGCAGCCAGGGACAAAACTATGGCTACACCTTC. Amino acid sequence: CASSQGQNYGYTF.

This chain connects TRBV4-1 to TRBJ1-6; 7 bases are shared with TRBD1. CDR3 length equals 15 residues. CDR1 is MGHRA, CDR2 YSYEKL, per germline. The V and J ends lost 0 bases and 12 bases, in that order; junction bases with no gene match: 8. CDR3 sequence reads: CASSQEAGGPKPLHF. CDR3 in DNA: TGCGCCAGCAGCCAAGAGGCAGGGGGGCCAAAACCCCTCCACTTT.

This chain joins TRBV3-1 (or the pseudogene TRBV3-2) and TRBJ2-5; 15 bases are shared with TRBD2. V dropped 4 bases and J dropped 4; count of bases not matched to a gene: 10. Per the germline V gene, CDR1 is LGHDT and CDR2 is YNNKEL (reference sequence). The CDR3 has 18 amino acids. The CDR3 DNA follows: TGTGCCAGCAGCCGTATAATAGGACTAGCGGGGGGGCGAGAGACCCAGTACTTC. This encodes CASSRIIGLAGGRETQYF.

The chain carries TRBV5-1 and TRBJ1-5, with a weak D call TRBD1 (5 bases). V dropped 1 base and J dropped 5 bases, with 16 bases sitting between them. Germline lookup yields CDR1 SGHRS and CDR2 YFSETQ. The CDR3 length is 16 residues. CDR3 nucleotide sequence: TGCGCCAGCAGCTTGAGGCCAGGGCGCGGTGATCAGCCCCAGCATTTT. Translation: CASSLRPGRGDQPQHF.

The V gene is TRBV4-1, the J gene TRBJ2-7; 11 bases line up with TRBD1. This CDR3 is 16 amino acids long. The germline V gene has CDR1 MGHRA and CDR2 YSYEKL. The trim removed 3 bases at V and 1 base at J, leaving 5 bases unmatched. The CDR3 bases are TGCGCCAGCAGCCATCCCGGGACAGGGGGTTCCTACGAGCAGTACTTC. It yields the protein CASSHPGTGGSYEQYF.

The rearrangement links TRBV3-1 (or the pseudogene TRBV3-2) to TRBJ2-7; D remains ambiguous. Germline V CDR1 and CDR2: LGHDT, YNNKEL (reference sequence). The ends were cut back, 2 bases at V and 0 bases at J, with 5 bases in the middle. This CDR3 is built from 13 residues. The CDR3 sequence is CASSQISSYEQYF. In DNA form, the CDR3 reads TGTGCCAGCAGCCAAATTAGCTCCTACGAGCAGTACTTC.

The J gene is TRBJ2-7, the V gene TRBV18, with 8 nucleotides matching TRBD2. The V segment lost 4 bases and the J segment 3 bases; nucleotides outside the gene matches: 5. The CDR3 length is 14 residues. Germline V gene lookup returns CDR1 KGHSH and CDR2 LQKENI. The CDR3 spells CASSLAGRDYEQYF. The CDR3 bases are TGTGCCAGCTCACTAGCGGGAAGGGACTACGAGCAGTACTTC.

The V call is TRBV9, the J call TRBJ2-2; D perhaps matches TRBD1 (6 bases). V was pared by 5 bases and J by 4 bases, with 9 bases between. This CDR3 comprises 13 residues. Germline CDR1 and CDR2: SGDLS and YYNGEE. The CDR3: CASRTGSTGELFF. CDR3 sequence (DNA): TGTGCCAGCAGGACAGGTTCCACCGGGGAGCTGTTTTTT.

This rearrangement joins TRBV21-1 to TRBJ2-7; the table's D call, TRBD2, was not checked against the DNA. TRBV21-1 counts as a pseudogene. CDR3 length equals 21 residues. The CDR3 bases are TGTGCCAGCAGCAAAGACGGTTCGGGCGGGACTAGGGATTTTAGCTCCTACGAGCAGTACTTC. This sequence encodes CASSKDGSGGTRDFSSYEQYF.

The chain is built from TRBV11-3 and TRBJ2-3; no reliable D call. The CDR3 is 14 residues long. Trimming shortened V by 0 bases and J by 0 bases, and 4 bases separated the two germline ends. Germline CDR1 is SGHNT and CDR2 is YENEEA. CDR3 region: CASSLDASTDTQYF. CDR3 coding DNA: TGTGCCAGCAGCTTAGACGCGAGCACAGATACGCAGTATTTT.

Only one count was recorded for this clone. Here the CDR3 reads CASSLGLAVNTGELFF. The DNA for the CDR3 is TGTGCCAGCAGCTTAGGTCTAGCTGTTAACACCGGGGAGCTGTTTTTT. This chain connects TRBV7-2 to TRBJ2-2, with a tentative D call TRBD2 (5 bases). Germline lookup yields CDR1 SGHTA and CDR2 FQGNSA. The length of the CDR3 is 16 residues. V shed 1 base and J shed 2 bases, with 11 bases lying between them.

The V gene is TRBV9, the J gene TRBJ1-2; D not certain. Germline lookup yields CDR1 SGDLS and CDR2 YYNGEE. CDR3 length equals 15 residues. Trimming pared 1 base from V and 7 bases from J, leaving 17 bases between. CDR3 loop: CASSVKLRLDSGYTF. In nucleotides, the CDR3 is TGTGCCAGCAGCGTAAAACTCAGACTGGATAGTGGCTACACCTTC.

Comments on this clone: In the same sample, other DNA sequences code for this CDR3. This chain's CDR3 is CASSFSGNYGYTF. In DNA form, the CDR3 reads TGTGCCAGCAGTTTTTCAGGGAACTATGGCTACACCTTC. This chain uses TRBV27 with TRBJ1-2; possible D gene TRBD1, 5 bases. CDR1 is MNHEY, CDR2 SMNVEV, per germline (reference sequence). CDR3 size: 13 residues. Trimming cost V 3 bases and J 2 bases, with 7 bases left between them.

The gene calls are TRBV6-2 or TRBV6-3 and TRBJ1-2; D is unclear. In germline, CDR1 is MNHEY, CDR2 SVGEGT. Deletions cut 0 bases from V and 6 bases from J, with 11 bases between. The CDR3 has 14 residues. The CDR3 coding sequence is TGTGCCAGCAGTTACTCTTTCGGTTTGGATGGCTACACCTTC. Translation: CASSYSFGLDGYTF.